These 8 T cell receptor beta chains were sequenced from one sample in a study of T cells in Graves' hyperthyroidism and ophthalmopathy. Amplification targeted TCR beta CDR3 regions from RNA transcripts. The primer set for the first-round RT-PCR of the TCR CDR3 was HTBI. TCRdb redid the calling of the multiplex PCR reads with MiXCR, one entry per CDR3 protein. Of a few hundred thousand distinct CDR3 sequences in the sample, 13% to 15% were seen once. Sequenced sample: blood. The source of these receptors is a woman aged 35 to 49 with Graves' hyperthyroidism that later progressed to Graves' ophthalmopathy.

This clonotype was recorded at least ten times. A clone one base away is much larger, so this may be a read error. The rearrangement uses TRBV12-3 or TRBV12-4 and TRBJ2-7; 7 bases map to TRBD2. CDR3 size: 15 residues. Written as DNA, the CDR3 is TGTGTCAGCAGTGACCGGCTAGCGGTATCCTACGAGCAGTACTTC. As protein: CVSSDRLAVSYEQYF.

This clonotype has more than one count but fewer than ten. The chain uses TRBV27 and TRBJ1-2; D uncertain. Germline lookup yields CDR1 MNHEY and CDR2 SMNVEV (reference sequence). This CDR3 comprises 13 residues. The germline V and J ends were trimmed by 3 bases and 4 bases, with 9 bases remaining between them. For the CDR3, the DNA is TGTGCCAGCAGTTTTAGGCAGAGCTATGGCTACACCTTC. This translates into CASSFRQSYGYTF.

This clonotype was found a few times. This sequence joins TRBV5-4 and TRBJ2-5; TRBD2 agrees at 10 bases. Trimming at V came to 3 bases and at J to 0 bases, leaving 5 bases not matched to a gene. CDR1 and CDR2 from the germline V gene are SGHNT and YYREEE (reference sequence). This CDR3 region has 16 residues. CDR3 DNA sequence: TGTGCCAGCAGCTCGGGACTAGCGAGACACCAAGAGACCCAGTACTTC. As protein: CASSSGLARHQETQYF.

This clonotype was recorded a few times. This may be a read error: a much more frequent sequence differs by one nucleotide. This rearrangement joins TRBV11-2 to TRBJ2-7; D is unclear. Trimming stripped 8 bases from V and 7 bases from J, with 18 bases between. Germline values: CDR1 SGHAT, CDR2 FQNNGV. The CDR3 extends over 13 amino acids. The CDR3 region is CASALRWPREQYF. The CDR3 coding sequence is TGTGCCAGCGCCTTAAGATGGCCCAGGGAGCAGTACTTC.

This clonotype was found many times. The chain couples TRBV6-1 to TRBJ1-5; TRBD1 agrees at 9 bases. CDR1 and CDR2 (germline): MNHNS, SASEGT. The length of the CDR3 is 15 residues. V lost 7 bases to trimming and J lost 3 bases; unmatched junction nucleotides: 7. The CDR3 coding sequence is TGTGCCAGCAACCCCGGGACAGGGAACAATCAGCCCCAGCATTTT. Residues: CASNPGTGNNQPQHF.

As concerns this clonotype: Mismatch with germline at one junction end may stem from a read error. The rearrangement uses TRBV20-1 and TRBJ2-1, with 7 bases identical to TRBD1. In germline, CDR1 is DFQATT, CDR2 SNEGSKA (reference sequence). The CDR3 sequence is 9 residues long. CDR3 DNA: TGCAGTGACAGACAGGGTGTGCTCTTC. This codes for CSDRQGVLF.

This clonotype was found many times. The chain links TRBV12-3 or TRBV12-4 to TRBJ2-1; 12 bases are shared with TRBD2. V gave up 3 bases and J gave up 8 bases; unmatched junction bases: 5. This CDR3 is 15 amino acids long. The CDR3 is CASSLTSGRTDEQFF. The CDR3 bases are TGTGCCAGCAGTTTGACTAGCGGGAGAACCGATGAGCAGTTCTTC.

In its sample, this clonotype was seen many times. The CDR3 region has the DNA TGTGCCAGCCCTAGATGGGACTCCACAGATACGCAGTATTTT. It translates to CASPRWDSTDTQYF. The chain links TRBV19 to TRBJ2-3; D perhaps matches TRBD2 (6 bases). The V end lost 9 bases, the J end lost 2 bases, and 15 bases lay between the germline ends. Germline loops: CDR1 LNHDA, CDR2 SQIVND (reference sequence). The CDR3 has 14 amino acids.